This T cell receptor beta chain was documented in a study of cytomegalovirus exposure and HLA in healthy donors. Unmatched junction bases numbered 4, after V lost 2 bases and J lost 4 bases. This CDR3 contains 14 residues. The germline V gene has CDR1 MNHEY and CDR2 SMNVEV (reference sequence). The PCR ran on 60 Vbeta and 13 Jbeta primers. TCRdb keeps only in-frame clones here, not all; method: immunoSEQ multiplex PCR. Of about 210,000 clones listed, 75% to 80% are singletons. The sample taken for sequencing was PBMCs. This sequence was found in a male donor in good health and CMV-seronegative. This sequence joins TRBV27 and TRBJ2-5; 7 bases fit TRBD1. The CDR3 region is CASSLRGQVETQYF. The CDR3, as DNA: TGTGCCAGCAGTTTAAGGGGGCAGGTAGAGACCCAGTACTTC.